This TCR beta chain was sequenced during a study of T cell responses to AZD1222 COVID-19 vaccine. Looking at the study overall: Pooled in the analysis were second doses at about 4 or about 12 weeks.

Overall study findings and caveats: Repertoires were sampled only after the peak T cell response. A mostly white British donor set with more females was recruited, and clonal diversity was possibly underestimated.

The CDR3 contains 14 residues. Losses at the gene ends were 5 bases for V and 8 bases for J; bases not matched to a gene: 5. In germline, CDR1 is SEHNR, CDR2 FQNEAQ (reference sequence). This clone was seen a single time. What it binds is not known. Data came from immunoSEQ multiplex PCR; TCRdb stores just in-frame clones and leaves some out. This table holds some 140,000 clones, around 93% found once. The chain employs TRBV7-9 and TRBJ1-6; 8 nucleotides line up with TRBD1. The sequence was obtained from an adult in good health. Sample: peripheral blood, taken on day 0 of AZD1222 vaccination. CDR3 in DNA: TGTGCCAGCAGCCGCGGGACAGGAGATTCACCCCTCCACTTT. Translation: CASSRGTGDSPLHF.